This T cell receptor (beta chain) was sequenced for a study of blood T cell repertoires in COVID-19. The CDR3 covers 14 residues. Germline assignment: CDR1 MNHEY and CDR2 SVGAGI. The ends were cut back, 6 bases at V and 0 bases at J, with 9 bases in the middle. Data came from immunoSEQ multiplex PCR; TCRdb stores just in-frame clones and leaves some out. The repertoire has hundreds of thousands of clones, approximately 90% of them found once; the top ten carry approximately 0.92%. The specimen sequenced was peripheral blood. The receptor's source is a man between 18 and 35 years old with COVID-19, enrolled during active disease. The rearrangement links TRBV6-5 to TRBJ1-5; the D is unclear. The CDR3 spells CASSLVGSNQPQHF. CDR3 nucleotide sequence: TGTGCCAGCAGCCTAGTCGGTAGCAATCAGCCCCAGCATTTT.